This is a list of T cell receptor beta chains from one sample in a study of T cell repertoires in cytomegalovirus infection. TCRdb used MiXCR to reprocess the reads, holding one entry per CDR3 protein. The sample has 150,000 to 200,000 distinct CDR3 sequences; 28% are singletons. The sample comprised PBMCs. Receptors originate from a human donor in good health (CMV status not recorded). Some clones in this sample may be carry-over from other donors' samples. Both conserved end residues are part of each CDR3. Fields, in order: clone size, D gene, J gene, V gene, CDR3 DNA, CDR3 protein. The D gene is left open where the match is weak. Only some rows state a clone size, as once, few, many or a class for expanded clones.

clone size: NA
D gene: TRBD2
J gene: TRBJ2-3
V gene: TRBV2
CDR3 DNA: TGTGCCAGCAGTGAAACCCGGGGGGGAGGCACAGATACGCAGTATTTT
CDR3 protein: CASSETRGGGTDTQYF

clone size: few
D gene: NA
J gene: TRBJ1-2
V gene: TRBV7-2
CDR3 DNA: TGTGCCAGCAGCGAAGGAGGCGGGACGATCACCTTC
CDR3 protein: CASSEGGGTITF

clone size: few
D gene: TRBD1
J gene: TRBJ1-1
V gene: TRBV20-1
CDR3 DNA: TGCAGTGCTAGGGGGCAGGGGGACACTGAAGCTTTCTTT
CDR3 protein: CSARGQGDTEAFF

clone size: NA
D gene: NA
J gene: TRBJ1-1
V gene: TRBV19
CDR3 DNA: TGTGCCAGTAGTATTTCGGCAGGGAAGGGAGCTTTCTTT
CDR3 protein: CASSISAGKGAFF

clone size: NA
D gene: NA
J gene: TRBJ1-4
V gene: TRBV12-5
CDR3 DNA: TGTGCTAGTGCCGAGGGGTTTTTAGAAAAACTGTTTTTT
CDR3 protein: CASAEGFLEKLFF

clone size: few
D gene: NA
J gene: TRBJ2-7
V gene: TRBV6-5
CDR3 DNA: TGTGCCAGCAGTTATGAGAGGTCCTACGAGCAGTACTTC
CDR3 protein: CASSYERSYEQYF

clone size: few
D gene: NA
J gene: TRBJ1-4
V gene: TRBV25-1
CDR3 DNA: TGTGCCAGCAGTGATCAGTCAACTAATGAAAAACTGTTTTTT
CDR3 protein: CASSDQSTNEKLFF

clone size: few
D gene: NA
J gene: TRBJ2-7
V gene: TRBV11-2
CDR3 DNA: TGTGCCAGCAGCTTAGTTGTCCCCGGCCAGGGAGCAGCCGAGCAGTACTTC
CDR3 protein: CASSLVVPGQGAAEQYF

clone size: NA
D gene: NA
J gene: TRBJ1-2
V gene: TRBV11-2
CDR3 DNA: TGTGCCAGCACCCCGACAGGCTATTATGGCTACACCTTC
CDR3 protein: CASTPTGYYGYTF

clone size: NA
D gene: NA
J gene: TRBJ1-2
V gene: TRBV7-2
CDR3 DNA: TGTGCCAGCAGCTTATTTGTGGGGACCGGCTACACCTTC
CDR3 protein: CASSLFVGTGYTF

clone size: NA
D gene: NA
J gene: TRBJ2-3
V gene: TRBV15
CDR3 DNA: TGTGCCACCAGCAGAGACCCTACCGCCACAGATACGCAGTATTTT
CDR3 protein: CATSRDPTATDTQYF

clone size: NA
D gene: TRBD1
J gene: TRBJ2-4
V gene: TRBV11-2
CDR3 DNA: TGTGCCAGCAGCTCCATCAAGAGGACAGGGGGAGCCAAAAACATTCAGTACTTC
CDR3 protein: CASSSIKRTGGAKNIQYF

clone size: many
D gene: NA
J gene: TRBJ2-5
V gene: TRBV12-3/TRBV12-4
CDR3 DNA: TGTGCCAGCAGTTTAGAGACGGGTCCAGCCGGAGAGACCCAGTACTTC
CDR3 protein: CASSLETGPAGETQYF

clone size: NA
D gene: NA
J gene: TRBJ1-2
V gene: TRBV12-3/TRBV12-4
CDR3 DNA: TGTGCCAGCAGTTTTCCGGGGGCGGCGTACACCTTC
CDR3 protein: CASSFPGAAYTF

clone size: NA
D gene: NA
J gene: TRBJ2-5
V gene: TRBV3-1
CDR3 DNA: TGTGCCAGCAGCCAAGATGATCCTAGCGCGGGTCGGGAGACCCAGTACTTC
CDR3 protein: CASSQDDPSAGRETQYF

clone size: NA
D gene: TRBD2
J gene: TRBJ2-3
V gene: TRBV2
CDR3 DNA: TGTGCCAGCGCTAGCGGGGCCTTCCCCACAGATACGCAGTATTTT
CDR3 protein: CASASGAFPTDTQYF

clone size: NA
D gene: NA
J gene: TRBJ2-1
V gene: TRBV2
CDR3 DNA: TGTGCCAGCAGGCCAGATCTGAACAATGAGCAGTTCTTC
CDR3 protein: CASRPDLNNEQFF

clone size: NA
D gene: NA
J gene: TRBJ1-1
V gene: TRBV11-2
CDR3 DNA: TGTGCCAGCAGCCATTCGGGGGCTTTCTTT
CDR3 protein: CASSHSGAFF

clone size: NA
D gene: NA
J gene: TRBJ1-1
V gene: TRBV20-1
CDR3 DNA: TGCAGTGCTAGTGCTTTTTCCTCTGGGAACACTGAAGCTTTCTTT
CDR3 protein: CSASAFSSGNTEAFF

clone size: many
D gene: NA
J gene: TRBJ1-1
V gene: TRBV12-3/TRBV12-4
CDR3 DNA: TGTGCCAGCAGTTTAGTGACGGCTGAAGCTTTCTTT
CDR3 protein: CASSLVTAEAFF

clone size: few
D gene: NA
J gene: TRBJ2-4
V gene: TRBV10-3
CDR3 DNA: TGTGCCATCAGAGATCACCGGGTGGCCAAAAACATTCAGTACTTC
CDR3 protein: CAIRDHRVAKNIQYF

clone size: NA
D gene: TRBD1
J gene: TRBJ1-4
V gene: TRBV3-1
CDR3 DNA: TGTGCCAGCAGCCAATCGACGACAGGGTTTAATGAAAAACTGTTTTTT
CDR3 protein: CASSQSTTGFNEKLFF

clone size: NA
D gene: TRBD2
J gene: TRBJ2-3
V gene: TRBV20-1
CDR3 DNA: TGCAGTGCTTCAAAGATAGGAGCTAGCGGGGTTGGTTGGGCAGATACGCAGTATTTT
CDR3 protein: CSASKIGASGVGWADTQYF

clone size: NA
D gene: TRBD2
J gene: TRBJ2-3
V gene: TRBV13
CDR3 DNA: TGTGCCAGCAGCCCATGGACTAGCGGGGGGACCGGAAATACGCAGTATTTT
CDR3 protein: CASSPWTSGGTGNTQYF

clone size: few
D gene: NA
J gene: TRBJ1-1
V gene: TRBV18
CDR3 DNA: TGTGCCAGCTCACCCCGGGTCTCGATGAACACTGAAGCTTTCTTT
CDR3 protein: CASSPRVSMNTEAFF

clone size: NA
D gene: NA
J gene: TRBJ2-4
V gene: TRBV2
CDR3 DNA: TGTGCCAGCTTAATTTCCGGGACACCCATAGCCAAAAACATTCAGTACTTC
CDR3 protein: CASLISGTPIAKNIQYF

clone size: NA
D gene: NA
J gene: TRBJ2-1
V gene: TRBV20-1
CDR3 DNA: TGCAGTGCTAGAGGGCGGGAACCTTCCTACAATGAGCAGTTCTTC
CDR3 protein: CSARGREPSYNEQFF

clone size: many
D gene: TRBD1
J gene: TRBJ2-7
V gene: TRBV11-2
CDR3 DNA: TGTGCCAGCAGCTGGAAGGACAGGGAGATCGGCTACGAGCAGTACTTC
CDR3 protein: CASSWKDREIGYEQYF

clone size: few
D gene: NA
J gene: TRBJ2-1
V gene: TRBV6-2/TRBV6-3
CDR3 DNA: TGTGCCAGCACCCTAGGGTCGGGCTCCTACAATGAGCAGTTCTTC
CDR3 protein: CASTLGSGSYNEQFF

clone size: NA
D gene: NA
J gene: TRBJ2-1
V gene: TRBV7-2
CDR3 DNA: TGTGCCAGCAGCTTATGGGCCTGGGTCTACAATGAGCAGTTCTTC
CDR3 protein: CASSLWAWVYNEQFF

clone size: NA
D gene: NA
J gene: TRBJ2-3
V gene: TRBV11-2
CDR3 DNA: TGTGCCAGCAGCACCGGCCCCACAGATACGCAGTATTTT
CDR3 protein: CASSTGPTDTQYF

clone size: NA
D gene: TRBD2
J gene: TRBJ2-1
V gene: TRBV7-4
CDR3 DNA: TGTGCCAGCAGCTCCCAAATGGGTCTAGCGGTAAACAATGAGCAGTTCTTC
CDR3 protein: CASSSQMGLAVNNEQFF

clone size: NA
D gene: TRBD1
J gene: TRBJ1-1
V gene: TRBV20-1
CDR3 DNA: TGCAGTGCTAGTCTAAAACAGGGGGCGCGTTTAGGCGAAGCTTTCTTT
CDR3 protein: CSASLKQGARLGEAFF

clone size: NA
D gene: NA
J gene: TRBJ2-7
V gene: TRBV19
CDR3 DNA: TGTGCCAGTAGTGATCAGAGGGGTGGAGAACAGTACTTC
CDR3 protein: CASSDQRGGEQYF

clone size: few
D gene: NA
J gene: TRBJ1-1
V gene: TRBV7-6
CDR3 DNA: TGTGCCAGCAGCTTAGCGCACGGCAGAAAAGGGAACACTGAAGCTTTCTTT
CDR3 protein: CASSLAHGRKGNTEAFF

clone size: NA
D gene: NA
J gene: TRBJ1-3
V gene: TRBV2
CDR3 DNA: TGTGCCAGCAGTGAATCGGGGAGTGGCACCATATATTTT
CDR3 protein: CASSESGSGTIYF

clone size: NA
D gene: NA
J gene: TRBJ1-2
V gene: TRBV30
CDR3 DNA: TGTGCCTCGACCACTGACGGCGAATATGGCTACACCTTC
CDR3 protein: CASTTDGEYGYTF

clone size: NA
D gene: NA
J gene: TRBJ1-2
V gene: TRBV2
CDR3 DNA: TGTGCCAGCAGAGCCGGTGGGGGTATGCGGGGCTACACCTTC
CDR3 protein: CASRAGGGMRGYTF

clone size: few
D gene: TRBD1
J gene: TRBJ1-2
V gene: TRBV7-2
CDR3 DNA: TGTGCCAGCAGCTTAGGGGGACAGGGGGAGGACTATGGCTACACCTTC
CDR3 protein: CASSLGGQGEDYGYTF